A single sample is the source of the 2 T cell receptor beta chains below, sequenced in a study of vaccination and CD4 T cells after COVID-19. Sample treatment: roughly 10-day PBMC culture with coronavirus spike peptide pools or control peptides (ViraFEST assay). Researchers collected the unexposed donor's CD4+ T cells before the COVID-19 pandemic (2011-2018). Researchers used the Oncomine TCR Beta short-read assay to sequence DNA from cultured CD4+ T cells. Cultured CD4+ T cells yielded the extracted genomic DNA. Using its own MiXCR run on the PCR reads, TCRdb lists one record per CDR3 protein. The repertoire includes 10,000 or so distinct CDR3 sequences, 30% to 35% of them detected once, and roughly 22% sits in the top ten. The antigens for these receptors are not known. What was sequenced was CD4+ T cells from blood, cultured in vitro. The source is a human donor in good health.

The CDR3 DNA sequence: TGCAGCGCACGGGACAGGGGGTTTATTGGCTACACCTTC. Residues: CSARDRGFIGYTF. The gene calls are TRBV29-1 and TRBJ1-2, with TRBD1 matching over 11 bases. With V trimmed by 7 bases and J by 7 bases, 8 bases remained unmatched. Germline CDR1 SQVTM, CDR2 ANQGSEA. CDR3 size: 13 residues.

This clonotype was observed a handful of times. V gene TRBV6-1 combines with J gene TRBJ2-1; 8 bases are a match to TRBD2. The CDR3 sequence is 18 residues long. From germline, CDR1 is MNHNS and CDR2 SASEGT. J was trimmed by 0 bases and V by 1 base; bases with no gene match: 8. CDR3 sequence: CASSEVLISGSSYNEQFF. DNA for the CDR3: TGTGCCAGCAGTGAAGTCCTTATCAGCGGGAGCTCCTACAATGAGCAGTTCTTC.